The 15 T cell receptor beta chains listed next were all sequenced from one sample in a study of T-cell reconstitution after alpha-beta-depleted transplantation in children. The authors prepared the TCRbeta library with unique molecular identifiers. TCRdb re-called the PCR reads with MiXCR, one entry per CDR3 protein. The table lists 350,000 to 400,000 distinct CDR3 sequences, 20% of them singletons. The input for sequencing was PBMCs from the stem cell graft donor, taken from the stem cell graft. The receptor set was obtained from a human donor who donated a stem cell graft to a child with acute myeloid leukemia.

The genes are TRBV12-3 or TRBV12-4 and TRBJ1-1; no clear D gene. Deletions cut 5 bases from V and 3 bases from J, with 13 bases between. The CDR3 loop spans 14 amino acids. DNA of the CDR3: TGTGCCAGCAGTCCGACCACCAAATACACTGAAGCTTTCTTT. It specifies CASSPTTKYTEAFF.

This clonotype has only a few counts. V is TRBV4-2 and J is TRBJ2-1, with TRBD1 matching 8 bases. This CDR3 is built from 14 residues. Germline V gene sequence: CDR1 LGHNA, CDR2 YNFKEQ. V gave up 4 bases and J gave up 6 bases; unmatched junction bases: 5. Here the CDR3 DNA reads TGTGCCAGCAGCCGAGAGGACAGGGTCAATGAGCAGTTCTTC. Its translation is CASSREDRVNEQFF.

V and J are TRBV7-9 and TRBJ2-7, with unresolved D. Germline CDR1 reads SEHNR; CDR2 reads FQNEAQ (reference sequence). V was cut by 1 base and J by 7 bases, with 11 bases left in between. There are 13 residues in the CDR3. The CDR3 nucleotides are TGTGCCAGCAGCTTAGGGGGTTCAGAAGAGCAGTACTTC. Residues: CASSLGGSEEQYF. The full variable domain, with the rest looked up from reference TRBV7-9 and TRBJ2-7, is DTGVSQNPRHKITKRGQNVTFRCDPISEHNRLYWYRQTLGQGPEFLTYFQNEAQLEKSRLLSDRFSAERPKGSFSTLEIQRTEQGDSAMYLCASSLGGSEEQYFGPGTRLTVT.

This chain uses TRBV20-1 with TRBJ2-7; possible D gene TRBD2, 5 bases. The V gene lost 0 bases and the J gene lost 3 bases, with 12 bases spanning the gap. Germline V lookup: CDR1 DFQATT, CDR2 SNEGSKA (reference sequence). The CDR3 contains 14 residues. CDR3 region: CSARDHRGLYEQYF. In nucleotides, the CDR3 is TGCAGTGCTAGAGATCACCGCGGACTCTACGAGCAGTACTTC.

This clonotype was seen many times. The V and J genes are TRBV12-3 or TRBV12-4 and TRBJ2-3; TRBD2 is a possible D gene (5 bases). The CDR3 has 14 amino acids. The germline V and J ends were trimmed by 0 bases and 4 bases, with 8 bases remaining between them. The CDR3 here is CASSLALAADTQYF. CDR3 coding DNA: TGTGCCAGCAGTTTAGCGCTAGCAGCAGATACGCAGTATTTT.

In this sample, this clonotype turned up many times. The chain uses TRBV20-1 and TRBJ1-1; no firm D call. CDR1 is DFQATT, CDR2 SNEGSKA, per germline (reference sequence). There are 13 residues in the CDR3. V gave up 6 bases and J gave up 4 bases, with 15 bases separating them. In DNA, the CDR3 is TGCAGTGCCCCAGGTCGAGGCGGCACTGAAGCTTTCTTT. Encoded protein: CSAPGRGGTEAFF.

The V gene is TRBV18, the J gene TRBJ2-7; possibly TRBD2 for D (6 bases). The V gene lost 4 bases and the J gene lost 3 bases, with 16 bases spanning the gap. This CDR3 is built from 15 residues. Germline V lookup: CDR1 KGHSH, CDR2 LQKENI. The CDR3 DNA sequence: TGTGCCAGCTCACTCACGCGGGGACTCGACTACGAGCAGTACTTC. Its protein product is CASSLTRGLDYEQYF.

This chain uses TRBV21-1 with TRBJ2-5; the D call of TRBD1 is as the table states it, not checked on the DNA. TRBV21-1 is a pseudogene. CDR3 length: 17 residues. CDR3 in DNA: TGTGCCAGCAGCAGATGCAGCCCACTCCCGGGAACTGAGACCCAGTACTTC. Its translation: CASSRCSPLPGTETQYF.

V usage is TRBV7-8 and J usage is TRBJ2-3, with a tentative D call TRBD1 (5 bases). The V gene's germline CDR1 is SGHVS and CDR2 FQNEAQ. The CDR3 is 12 residues long. V lost 0 bases, J lost 9 bases, and 7 bases lay in between. The CDR3: CASSLAQGTQYF. For the CDR3, the DNA is TGTGCCAGCAGCTTAGCCCAGGGAACGCAGTATTTT.

The chain is built from TRBV25-1 and TRBJ2-3, with TRBD2 identical over 11 bases. CDR1 is MGHDK, CDR2 SYGVNS, per germline. CDR3 length equals 19 residues. The junction had 14 bases not matched to a gene; V was cut back by 6 bases and J by 0 bases. CDR3: CASSPSGLAGGTSTDTQYF. Written as DNA, the CDR3 is TGTGCCAGCAGCCCATCCGGGCTAGCGGGAGGTACAAGCACAGATACGCAGTATTTT.

This clonotype came up many times. This rearrangement joins TRBV12-3 or TRBV12-4 to TRBJ2-7, with D perhaps TRBD2 (6 bases). The V end was cut by 1 base, the J end by 2 bases, with 9 bases between. There are 14 residues in the CDR3. The CDR3, as DNA: TGTGCCAGCAGTTTAGGCGGGGTGACCTACGAGCAGTACTTC. Translating it yields CASSLGGVTYEQYF.

This clonotype was counted only a few times. This sequence joins TRBV7-2 and TRBJ2-2; 8 bases map to TRBD2. Germline V gene sequence: CDR1 SGHTA, CDR2 FQGNSA. The CDR3 sequence is 14 residues long. V dropped 5 bases and J dropped 7; count of bases not matched to a gene: 6. Here the CDR3 reads CASSPGGDHGELFF. CDR3 DNA: TGTGCCAGCAGCCCGGGGGGGGATCACGGGGAGCTGTTTTTT.

The table lists this clonotype with a few counts. The chain has TRBV20-1 and TRBJ2-1; the match to TRBD1 covers 9 bases. The V gene's germline CDR1 is DFQATT and CDR2 SNEGSKA (reference sequence). The CDR3 spans 14 residues. V dropped 5 bases and J dropped 2; count of bases not matched to a gene: 4. The CDR3 sequence is CSAPDRGTYNEQFF. The CDR3 DNA reads TGCAGTGCTCCGGACAGGGGAACCTACAATGAGCAGTTCTTC.

The chain joins TRBV5-1 to TRBJ1-6; D might be TRBD1 (5 bases). V shed 6 bases and J shed 10 bases, with 23 bases lying between them. CDR1 is SGHRS, CDR2 YFSETQ, per germline. This CDR3 region has 16 residues. The CDR3 here is CASTPRGPFPTSPLHF. DNA of the CDR3: TGCGCCAGCACCCCGAGGGGCCCTTTCCCCACCTCACCCCTCCACTTT.

This chain links TRBV5-1 with TRBJ2-1, with 8 bases lining up with TRBD2. V was pared by 6 bases and J by 1 base, with 3 bases of the junction left unmatched. This CDR3 region has 14 residues. Germline CDR1 SGHRS, CDR2 YFSETQ. CDR3 residues: CASTGTRSYNEQFF. CDR3 coding DNA: TGCGCCAGCACAGGGACTAGATCCTACAATGAGCAGTTCTTC.